This entry concerns a single T cell receptor (beta chain). Its antigen is not known. This sample was included in a study of cytomegalovirus exposure and HLA in healthy donors. Study context: Previous work identified 120 million or so unique TCR beta sequences from around 200 million T cells.

A multiplex PCR was run with 60 Vbeta primers and 13 Jbeta primers. Here immunoSEQ multiplex PCR was the method, and the copy in TCRdb shows in-frame clones only, minus some. The table lists 95,000 to 110,000 clones. Germline V gene data show CDR1 as LGHNA and CDR2 as YSLEER. The V segment lost 5 bases and the J segment 0 bases; nucleotides outside the gene matches: 4. There are 16 residues in the CDR3. Whole-study findings and limits: Another analysis was done later, and it associated around 17,000 TCR beta sequences with HLA alleles at 0.05 false discovery rate.

The V gene is TRBV4-3, the J gene TRBJ2-3; 11 positions match TRBD2. The TCR was taken from a middle-aged man in good health and CMV-seronegative. The material sequenced was PBMCs. The CDR3 is CASSLGLAGSTDTQYF. The CDR3 DNA reads as TGCGCCAGCAGCTTAGGACTAGCGGGTAGCACAGATACGCAGTATTTT.